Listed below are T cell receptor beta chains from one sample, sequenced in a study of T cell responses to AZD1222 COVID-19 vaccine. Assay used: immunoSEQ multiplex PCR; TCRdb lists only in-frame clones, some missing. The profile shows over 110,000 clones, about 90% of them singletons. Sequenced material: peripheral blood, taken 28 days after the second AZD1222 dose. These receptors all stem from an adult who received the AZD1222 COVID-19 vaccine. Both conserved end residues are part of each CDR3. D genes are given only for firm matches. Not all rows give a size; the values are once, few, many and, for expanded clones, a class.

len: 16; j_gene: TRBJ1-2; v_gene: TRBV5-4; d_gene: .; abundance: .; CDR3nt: TGTGCCAGCAGCTTGTTGTTCGGCAGACCTTTATATGGCTACACCTTC; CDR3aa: CASSLLFGRPLYGYTF
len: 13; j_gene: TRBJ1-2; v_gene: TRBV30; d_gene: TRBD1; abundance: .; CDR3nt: TGTGCCTGGAGTGGACAGGGAAACTATGGCTACACCTTC; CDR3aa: CAWSGQGNYGYTF
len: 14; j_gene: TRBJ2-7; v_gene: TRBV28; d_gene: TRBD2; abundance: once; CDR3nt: TGTGCCAGCAGTTGGAGGGGACTAAAGGGCGAGCAGTACTTC; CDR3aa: CASSWRGLKGEQYF
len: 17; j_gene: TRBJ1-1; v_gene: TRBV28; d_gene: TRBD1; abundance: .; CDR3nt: TGTGCCAGCAGTTTCCTCTTAACGGACAGGGAGAACACTGAAGCTTTCTTT; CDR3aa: CASSFLLTDRENTEAFF
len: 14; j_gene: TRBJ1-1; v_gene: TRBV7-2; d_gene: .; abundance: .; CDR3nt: TGTGCCAGCAGCCCTCGCGGCGGGAACACTGAAGCTTTCTTT; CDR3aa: CASSPRGGNTEAFF
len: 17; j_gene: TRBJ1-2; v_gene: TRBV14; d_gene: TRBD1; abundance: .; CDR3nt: TGTGCCAGCAGCCCGGGACAGGGGCGCGATTCCTACTATGGCTACACCTTC; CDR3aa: CASSPGQGRDSYYGYTF
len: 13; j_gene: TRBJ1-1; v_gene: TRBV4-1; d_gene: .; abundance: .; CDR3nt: TGCGCCAGCAGGCGGGTCGGGAACACTGAAGCTTTCTTT; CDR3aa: CASRRVGNTEAFF
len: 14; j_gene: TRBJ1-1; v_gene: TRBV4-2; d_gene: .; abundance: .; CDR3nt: TGTGCCAGCAGCCCGAGCGGGAATGATAATTTGGCTTTCTTT; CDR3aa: CASSPSGNDNLAFF
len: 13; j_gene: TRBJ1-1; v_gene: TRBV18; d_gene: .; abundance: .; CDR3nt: TGTGCCAGCTCGCCGGGACGGAACACTGAAGCTTTCTTT; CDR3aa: CASSPGRNTEAFF
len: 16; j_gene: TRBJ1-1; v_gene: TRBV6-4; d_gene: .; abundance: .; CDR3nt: TGTGCCAGCAGTGGATCCCCGAAGGCGGGCGGCGCTGAAGCTTTCTTT; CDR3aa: CASSGSPKAGGAEAFF
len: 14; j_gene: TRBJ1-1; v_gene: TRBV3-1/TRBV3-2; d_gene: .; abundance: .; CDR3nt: TGTGCCAGCAGCCCCATCCCCCCCTTGGGGGAAGCTTTCTTT; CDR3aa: CASSPIPPLGEAFF
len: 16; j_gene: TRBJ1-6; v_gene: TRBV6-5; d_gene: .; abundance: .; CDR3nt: TGTGCCAGCAGTTACCCCCCGGACAGTAATAATTCACCCCTCCACTTT; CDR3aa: CASSYPPDSNNSPLHF
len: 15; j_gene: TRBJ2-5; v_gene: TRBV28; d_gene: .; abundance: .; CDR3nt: TGTGCCAGCAGTTTACCCCTACAGGGTCGAGAGACCCAGTACTTC; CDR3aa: CASSLPLQGRETQYF
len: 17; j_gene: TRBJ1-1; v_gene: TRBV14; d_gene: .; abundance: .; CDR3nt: TGTGCCAGCAGCCGCTCCAGGGCCGTGCGGACGAACACTGAAGCTTTCTTT; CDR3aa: CASSRSRAVRTNTEAFF
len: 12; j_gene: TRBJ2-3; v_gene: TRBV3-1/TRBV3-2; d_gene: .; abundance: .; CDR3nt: TGTGCCAGCAGCCACCCAGACGGTACGCAGTATTTT; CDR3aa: CASSHPDGTQYF
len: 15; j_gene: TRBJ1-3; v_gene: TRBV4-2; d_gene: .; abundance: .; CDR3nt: TGTGCCAGCAGCCAAGATGTGGTACTCGGAAACACCATATATTTT; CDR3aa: CASSQDVVLGNTIYF
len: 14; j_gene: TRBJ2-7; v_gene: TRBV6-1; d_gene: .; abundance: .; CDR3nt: TGTGCCAGCAGTGAAGGTGCAGGGGCCTACGAGCAGTACTTC; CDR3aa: CASSEGAGAYEQYF
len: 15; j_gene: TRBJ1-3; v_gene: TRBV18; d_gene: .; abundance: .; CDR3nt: TGTGCCAGCTCACCACCGTCCATGCTTGGAAACACCATATATTTT; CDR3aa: CASSPPSMLGNTIYF
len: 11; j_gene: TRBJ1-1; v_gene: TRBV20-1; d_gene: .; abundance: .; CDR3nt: TGCAGGGGGGCGAGGGGGACTGAAGCTTTCTTT; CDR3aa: CRGARGTEAFF
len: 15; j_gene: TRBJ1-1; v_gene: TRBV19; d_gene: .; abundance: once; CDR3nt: TGTGCCAGTAGTATACAGGGACCTATGAACACTGAAGCTTTCTTT; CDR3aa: CASSIQGPMNTEAFF
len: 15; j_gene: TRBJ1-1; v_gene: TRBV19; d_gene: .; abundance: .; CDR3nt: TGTGCCAGTAGCCCCAGAAGTCTTATGAACACTGAAGCTTTCTTT; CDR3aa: CASSPRSLMNTEAFF
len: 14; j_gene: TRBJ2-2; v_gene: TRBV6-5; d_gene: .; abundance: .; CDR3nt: TGTGCCAGCAGTTTCATCAGGAACACCGGGGAGCTGTTTTTT; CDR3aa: CASSFIRNTGELFF
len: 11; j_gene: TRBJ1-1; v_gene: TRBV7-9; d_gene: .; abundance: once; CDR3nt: TGTGCCAGCAGCGACAGTGGTGAAGCTTTCTTT; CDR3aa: CASSDSGEAFF
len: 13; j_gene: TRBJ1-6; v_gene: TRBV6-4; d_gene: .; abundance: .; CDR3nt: TGTGCCAGCAGTGACTTGCTGAATTCACCCCTCCACTTT; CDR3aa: CASSDLLNSPLHF
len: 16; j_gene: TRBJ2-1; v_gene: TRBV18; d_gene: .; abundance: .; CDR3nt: TGTGCCAGCTCACCCAGCGGAGGGGGCGTCTACAATGAGCAGTTCTTC; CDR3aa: CASSPSGGGVYNEQFF
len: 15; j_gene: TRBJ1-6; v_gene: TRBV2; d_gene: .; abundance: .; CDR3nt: TGTGCCAGCATTAGGGAAAACTCCTATAATTCACCCCTCCACTTT; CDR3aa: CASIRENSYNSPLHF
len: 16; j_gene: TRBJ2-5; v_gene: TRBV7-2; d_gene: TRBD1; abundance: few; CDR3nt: TGTGCCAGCACCTCGCAAAGGGACAGGGGAATAGAGACCCAGTACTTC; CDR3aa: CASTSQRDRGIETQYF
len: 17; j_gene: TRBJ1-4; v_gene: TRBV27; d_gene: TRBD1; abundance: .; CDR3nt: TGTGCCAGCAGTCCCCGACAGGGGGCCTCAACTAATGAAAAACTGTTTTTT; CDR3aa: CASSPRQGASTNEKLFF
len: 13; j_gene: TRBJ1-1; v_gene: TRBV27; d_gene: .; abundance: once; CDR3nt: TGTGCCAGGGACGGAGTTAAAGACACTGAAGCTTTCTTT; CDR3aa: CARDGVKDTEAFF
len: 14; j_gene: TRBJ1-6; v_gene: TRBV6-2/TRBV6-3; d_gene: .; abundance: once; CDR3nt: TGTGCCAGCAGTTCCGTGGGAGGGCCCTCACCCCTCCACTTT; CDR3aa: CASSSVGGPSPLHF
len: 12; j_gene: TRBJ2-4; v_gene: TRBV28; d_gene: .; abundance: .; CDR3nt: TGTGCCAGCAGTTTAGCCAAAAACATTCAGTACTTC; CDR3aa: CASSLAKNIQYF
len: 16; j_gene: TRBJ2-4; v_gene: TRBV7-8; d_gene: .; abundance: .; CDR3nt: TGTGCCAGCAGCCCGAGATCGGTCAGGGCCAAAAACATTCAGTACTTC; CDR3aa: CASSPRSVRAKNIQYF
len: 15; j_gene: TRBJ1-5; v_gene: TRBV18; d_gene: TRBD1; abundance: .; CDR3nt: TGTGCCAGCTCACCGAACAGGGGAGGAGGACAGCCCCAGCATTTT; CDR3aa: CASSPNRGGGQPQHF
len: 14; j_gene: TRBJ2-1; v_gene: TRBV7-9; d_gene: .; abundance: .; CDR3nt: TGTGCCAGCAGCTTGGGGACGGTGGGGGATGAGCAGTTCTTC; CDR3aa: CASSLGTVGDEQFF
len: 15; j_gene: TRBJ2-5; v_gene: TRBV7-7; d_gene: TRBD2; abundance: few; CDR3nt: TGTGCTAGCAGCTTCAGCGGGGGGTCCGAAGAGACCCAGTACTTC; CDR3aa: CASSFSGGSEETQYF
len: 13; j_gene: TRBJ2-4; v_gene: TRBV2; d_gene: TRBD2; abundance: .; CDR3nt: TGTGCCAGCGTATCTAGCGGGAGGAACATTCAGTACTTC; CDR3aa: CASVSSGRNIQYF
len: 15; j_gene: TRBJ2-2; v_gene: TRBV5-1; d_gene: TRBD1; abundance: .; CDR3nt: TGCGCCAGCAGTCCGACAGGGGGCCGCACCGGGGAGCTGTTTTTT; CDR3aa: CASSPTGGRTGELFF
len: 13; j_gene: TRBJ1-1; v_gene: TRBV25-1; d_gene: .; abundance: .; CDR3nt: TGTGCCAGCATAGGGGTTGGGAACACTGAAGCTTTCTTT; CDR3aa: CASIGVGNTEAFF
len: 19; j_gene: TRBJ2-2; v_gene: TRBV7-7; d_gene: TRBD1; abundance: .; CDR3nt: TGTGCTAGCAGCTCGTCTGGGGGGACAGGCTCGTTTCGCACCGGGGAGCTGTTTTTT; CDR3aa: CASSSSGGTGSFRTGELFF
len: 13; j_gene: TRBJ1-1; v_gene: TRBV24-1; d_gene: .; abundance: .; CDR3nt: TGTGCCACCAGCAACAGTCTGAACACTGAAGCTTTCTTT; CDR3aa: CATSNSLNTEAFF
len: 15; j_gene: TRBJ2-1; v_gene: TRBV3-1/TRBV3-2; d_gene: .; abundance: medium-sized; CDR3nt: TGTGCCAGCAGCCCTCTGGGGGACTCTGACGATGAGCAGTTCTTC; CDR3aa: CASSPLGDSDDEQFF
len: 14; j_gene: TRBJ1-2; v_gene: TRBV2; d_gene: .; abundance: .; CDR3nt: TGTGCCAGCAGCTTCTTCCGGGACAACTATGGCTACACCTTC; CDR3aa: CASSFFRDNYGYTF
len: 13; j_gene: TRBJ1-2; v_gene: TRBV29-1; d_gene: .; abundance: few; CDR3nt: TGCAGCGTTGAGGACGGGAACAACTATGGCTACACCTTC; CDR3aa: CSVEDGNNYGYTF
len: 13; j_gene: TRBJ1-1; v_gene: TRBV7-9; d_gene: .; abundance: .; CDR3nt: TGTGCCATACGGCGGGGGGTGAACACTGAAGCTTTCTTT; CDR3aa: CAIRRGVNTEAFF
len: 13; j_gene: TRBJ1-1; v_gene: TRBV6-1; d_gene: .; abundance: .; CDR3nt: TGTGCCAGCAGTGAAAACAAGAACACTGAAGCTTTCTTT; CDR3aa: CASSENKNTEAFF
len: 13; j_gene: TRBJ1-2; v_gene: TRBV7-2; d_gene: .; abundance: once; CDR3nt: TGTGCCAGCAGCTTAGACGGGACGGGTGGCTACACCTTC; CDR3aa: CASSLDGTGGYTF
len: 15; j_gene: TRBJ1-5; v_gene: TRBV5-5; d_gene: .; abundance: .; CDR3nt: TGTGCCAGCAGCTTGGCCACAGTTAGCAATCAGCCCCAGCATTTT; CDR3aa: CASSLATVSNQPQHF
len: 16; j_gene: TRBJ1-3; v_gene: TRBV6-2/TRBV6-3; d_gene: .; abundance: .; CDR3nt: TGTGCCAGCAGTTACCGACGGGGGTTCACTGGAAACACCATATATTTT; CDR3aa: CASSYRRGFTGNTIYF
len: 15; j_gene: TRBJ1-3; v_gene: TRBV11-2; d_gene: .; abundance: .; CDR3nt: TGTGCCAGCAGCCGATTCGGGCTTGCTGGAAACACCATATATTTT; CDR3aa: CASSRFGLAGNTIYF
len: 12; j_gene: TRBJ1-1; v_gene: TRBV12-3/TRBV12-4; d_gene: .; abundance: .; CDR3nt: TGTGCCAGCAGTCAAGGTGAGACTGAAGCTTTCTTT; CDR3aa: CASSQGETEAFF
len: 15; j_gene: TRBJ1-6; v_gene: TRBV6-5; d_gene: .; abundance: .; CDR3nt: TGTGCCAGCAGTTTAGGCGGATCCTATAATTCACCCCTCCACTTT; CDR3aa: CASSLGGSYNSPLHF
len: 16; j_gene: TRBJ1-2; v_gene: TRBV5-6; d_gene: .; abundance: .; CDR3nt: TGTGCCAGCAGCTTCCCGTCACAGGGACTCTTCTATGGCTACACCTTC; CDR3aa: CASSFPSQGLFYGYTF
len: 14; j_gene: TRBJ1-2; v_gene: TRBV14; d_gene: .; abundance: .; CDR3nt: TGTGCCAGCAGTCCAAGTTTATCGGGGCGCGGCTACACCTTC; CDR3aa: CASSPSLSGRGYTF
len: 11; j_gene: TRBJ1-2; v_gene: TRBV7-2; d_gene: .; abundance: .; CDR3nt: TGTGCCAGCAGCCCCACCTATGGCTACACCTTC; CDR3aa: CASSPTYGYTF
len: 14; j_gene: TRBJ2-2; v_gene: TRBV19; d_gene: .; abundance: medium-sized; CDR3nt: TGTGCCAGTAGTATAGACCCGGACACCGGGGAGCTGTTTTTT; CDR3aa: CASSIDPDTGELFF
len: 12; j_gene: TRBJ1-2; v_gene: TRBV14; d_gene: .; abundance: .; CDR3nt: TGTGCCAGCCCGACCCCGGGGGGTGGCTACACCTTC; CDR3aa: CASPTPGGGYTF
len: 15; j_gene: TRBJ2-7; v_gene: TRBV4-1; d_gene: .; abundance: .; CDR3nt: TGCGCCAGCAGCCAAGGCCGGGGGGCCCCCTACGAGCAGTACTTC; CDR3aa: CASSQGRGAPYEQYF
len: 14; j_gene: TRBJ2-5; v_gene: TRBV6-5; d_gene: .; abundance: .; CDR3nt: TGTGCCAGCAGGCGGAGGGACCTCCAAGAGACCCAGTACTTC; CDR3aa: CASRRRDLQETQYF